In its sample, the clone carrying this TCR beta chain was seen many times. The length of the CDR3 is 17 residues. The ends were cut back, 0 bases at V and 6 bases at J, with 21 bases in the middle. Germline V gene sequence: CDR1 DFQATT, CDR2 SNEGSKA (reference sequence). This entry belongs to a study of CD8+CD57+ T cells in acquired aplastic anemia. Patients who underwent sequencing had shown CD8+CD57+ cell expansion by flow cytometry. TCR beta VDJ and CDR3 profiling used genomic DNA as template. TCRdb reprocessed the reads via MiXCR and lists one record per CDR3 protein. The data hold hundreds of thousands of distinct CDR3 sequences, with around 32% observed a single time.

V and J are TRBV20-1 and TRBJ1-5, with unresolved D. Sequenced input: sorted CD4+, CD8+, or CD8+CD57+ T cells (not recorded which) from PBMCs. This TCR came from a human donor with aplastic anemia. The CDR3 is CSAREVGGTLRGQPQHF. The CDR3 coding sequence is TGCAGTGCTAGAGAGGTTGGTGGTACCCTTCGGGGTCAGCCCCAGCATTTT.